This T cell receptor beta chain comes out of a study of blood T cell repertoires in COVID-19. Whole-study context: From the United States, Italy and Spain came samples of acute and convalescent COVID-19.

The CDR3 contains 15 residues. CDR1 and CDR2 from the germline V gene are LNHDA and SQIVND (reference sequence). Trimming took off 5 bases at V and 3 bases at J, with 17 bases between the two ends. Original handling: Researchers report that nucleated cell counts were estimated from reference gene primer amplification. Only in-frame clones appear in the TCRdb table, and some are missing; sequencing was by immunoSEQ multiplex PCR. The V and J calls and the clone size are those of that table, but D and trimming were determined from the DNA. Altogether some 100,000 clones are present, 80% to 90% being singletons, with the ten largest covering 13%.

The sequenced sample consisted of peripheral blood. The J gene is TRBJ2-7, the V gene TRBV19, with D perhaps TRBD2 (6 bases). This TCR was recovered from a human donor in a cohort sampled during active COVID-19. For the CDR3, the DNA is TGTGCCAGTAGTGAAAGTAGCGGTGGATACTACGAGCAGTACTTC. Encoded protein: CASSESSGGYYEQYF.